Presented here are 2 T cell receptor beta chains from one specimen sequenced in a study of CD8 T cells in ankylosing spondylitis. Their antigen targets remain unknown. Via MiXCR, TCRdb re-called the 5' RACE reads, giving one row per CDR3 protein. The repertoire holds hundreds of thousands of distinct CDR3 sequences, with approximately 17% as singletons. Study-level results: Ankylosing spondylitis blood appeared to carry a characteristic TCR beta motif of under ten highly homologous variants.

Sequenced sample: blood, either unsorted or a sorted T cell fraction (not recorded which). All receptors derive from a male donor with ankylosing spondylitis.

This chain links TRBV2 with TRBJ2-7; D uncertain. There are 11 residues in the CDR3. Deletions cut 6 bases from V and 3 bases from J, with 6 bases between. Germline V gene data show CDR1 as SNHLY and CDR2 as FYNNEI. CDR3 sequence (DNA): TGTGCCAGCAGAAACGACTACGAGCAGTACTTC. The encoded protein is CASRNDYEQYF.

This clonotype has just a few counts. J is TRBJ2-1 and V is TRBV9, with 8 positions matching TRBD2. CDR3 length: 15 residues. V dropped 7 bases and J dropped 6; count of bases not matched to a gene: 12. Germline CDR1 reads SGDLS; CDR2 reads YYNGEE. The DNA for the CDR3 is TGTGCCAGCCAACGGGAGGGGGGGGCCGCCAATGAGCAGTTCTTC. It encodes CASQREGGAANEQFF. Combining the CDR3 with reference TRBV9 and TRBJ2-1 gives the whole variable domain DSGVTQTPKHLITATGQRVTLRCSPRSGDLSVYWYQQSLDQGLQFLIQYYNGEERAKGNILERFSAQQFPDLHSELNLSSLELGDSALYFCASQREGGAANEQFFGPGTRLTVL.